Each of the 16 T cell receptor beta chains below was sequenced from the same sample in a study of T cells after yellow fever vaccination. In TCRdb, the 5' RACE reads were re-called with MiXCR into one record per CDR3 protein. The profile shows 96,000 or so distinct CDR3 sequences, almost 9% of them singletons. Sample: CD8+ T cells not binding an NS4B(214-222) dextramer, sorted from PBMCs, taken around 14 days after the first yellow fever vaccination. Receptors were obtained from a man between 18 and 35 years old who received the YFV17D yellow fever vaccine.

This clonotype occurred many times. This rearrangement joins TRBV5-1 to TRBJ2-3; either TRBD1 or TRBD2 may fit D (5 bases each). The CDR3 extends over 14 amino acids. Germline V lookup: CDR1 SGHRS, CDR2 YFSETQ. Trimming took 3 bases from V and 2 from J, leaving 10 bases between them. The CDR3 DNA reads as TGCGCCAGCAGCTCGGACGGGGCCACAGATACGCAGTATTTT. It is translated as CASSSDGATDTQYF.

This clonotype has only a few counts. V and J are TRBV19 and TRBJ2-1; D gene ambiguous. Trimming left V 1 base short and J 8 bases short, with 9 bases between. CDR1 is LNHDA, CDR2 SQIVND, per germline (reference sequence). This CDR3 is 13 amino acids long. The CDR3 region has the DNA TGTGCCAGTAGTATAGTTTTTTATGATGAGCAGTTCTTC. Protein product: CASSIVFYDEQFF.

V gene TRBV20-1 combines with J gene TRBJ1-4; D gene ambiguous. V was cut by 1 base and J by 0 bases, with 6 bases left in between. CDR1 DFQATT and CDR2 SNEGSKA come from the germline V gene (reference sequence). This CDR3 contains 14 residues. This CDR3 reads CSARGTTTNEKLFF. CDR3 in DNA: TGCAGTGCTAGAGGGACTACAACTAATGAAAAACTGTTTTTT.

J is TRBJ2-7 and V is TRBV10-1, with D possibly matching TRBD1 (6 bases). V was trimmed by 6 bases and J by 2 bases, leaving 11 bases between them. Per the germline V gene, CDR1 is WNHNN and CDR2 is SYGVQD (reference sequence). The CDR3 is 13 amino acids. The CDR3 is CASSADRTYEQYF. The CDR3 DNA reads TGCGCCAGCAGCGCGGACAGAACCTACGAGCAGTACTTC.

The CDR3 here is CASSQDRQGWVGYTF. In DNA, the CDR3 is TGCGCCAGCAGCCAAGATAGGCAGGGTTGGGTTGGCTACACCTTC. The V call is TRBV4-3, the J call TRBJ1-2, with D perhaps TRBD1 (5 bases). This CDR3 region has 15 residues. V was shortened by 0 bases and J by 7 bases, with 15 bases between the two germline ends. Germline V gives CDR1 LGHNA, CDR2 YSLEER.

This clonotype showed up many times. This rearrangement joins TRBV4-2 to TRBJ2-1; 11 nucleotides line up with TRBD2. Germline V gene sequence: CDR1 LGHNA, CDR2 YNFKEQ. The CDR3 is made up of 14 amino acids. The V gene end was trimmed by 8 bases and the J gene end by 2 bases; junction bases not matched to a gene: 2. The DNA for the CDR3 is TGTGCCAGCGGTAGCGGGGGGGCCTACAATGAGCAGTTCTTC. Encoded protein: CASGSGGAYNEQFF.

This clonotype appeared a few times. The chain links TRBV7-9 to TRBJ2-3; D is undetermined. The V end lost 5 bases, the J end lost 2 bases, and 11 bases lay between the germline ends. This CDR3 contains 14 residues. CDR1 and CDR2 (germline): SEHNR, FQNEAQ (reference sequence). This CDR3 reads CASSIPQVTDTQYF. CDR3 bases: TGTGCCAGCAGCATCCCTCAAGTCACAGATACGCAGTATTTT.

The chain uses TRBV29-1 and TRBJ2-3; 7 nucleotides align to TRBD2. The germline gives CDR1 SQVTM, CDR2 ANQGSEA. The CDR3 is made up of 15 amino acids. V lost 6 bases and J lost 5; bases outside the gene matches: 14. The CDR3 DNA reads as TGCAGCGTGAACGTCGGTGGGCGGGGGAGAGATACGCAGTATTTT. Translating gives CSVNVGGRGRDTQYF.

This clonotype has only a few counts. The rearrangement links TRBV12-3 or TRBV12-4 to TRBJ1-5; no clear D. Trimming took 5 bases from V and 5 from J, leaving 13 bases between them. This CDR3 has 14 amino acids. This CDR3 reads CASSPDTAHQPQHF. The CDR3 DNA follows: TGTGCCAGCAGTCCTGACACGGCTCATCAGCCCCAGCATTTT.

The V and J genes are TRBV20-1 and TRBJ2-1; 9 bases are shared with TRBD2. The CDR3 runs to 17 residues. Per the germline V gene, CDR1 is DFQATT and CDR2 is SNEGSKA (reference sequence). V dropped 3 bases and J dropped 0; count of bases not matched to a gene: 9. CDR3 loop: CSARDVAGESSYNEQFF. The CDR3 coding sequence is TGCAGTGCTAGGGATGTAGCGGGGGAATCCTCCTACAATGAGCAGTTCTTC.

Concerning this clonotype itself: This may arise from a read error, as a much more abundant clone is one base away. The DNA of the CDR3 is TGCGCCACCAGCTGGACGGTCTCCTACGAGCAGTACTTC. It codes for CATSWTVSYEQYF. V usage is TRBV5-1 and J usage is TRBJ2-7; D not resolved. This CDR3 has 13 residues. Germline CDR1 and CDR2: SGHRS and YFSETQ.

In its sample, this clonotype was seen a few times. This rearrangement joins TRBV6-2 or TRBV6-3 to TRBJ2-1, with TRBD1 matching 8 bases. CDR3 length: 12 residues. V lost 10 bases, J lost 7 bases, and 6 bases stayed unmatched. The germline V gene encodes CDR1 MNHEY and CDR2 SVGEGT. Here the CDR3 DNA reads TGTGCCACCCGACAGGGGAGGAATGAGCAGTTCTTC. It yields the protein CATRQGRNEQFF.

V and J are TRBV6-6 and TRBJ2-1; D unresolved. This CDR3 has 11 amino acids. The germline CDR1 and CDR2 sequences are MNHNY and SVGAGI (reference sequence). V was shortened by 7 bases and J by 10 bases, with 11 bases between the two germline ends. The CDR3 DNA follows: TGTGCCAGCACCGGATTACGGGAGCAGTTCTTC. Residues: CASTGLREQFF.

The rearrangement uses TRBV5-1 and TRBJ1-2, with TRBD1 matching over 9 bases. This CDR3 has 16 amino acids. CDR1 SGHRS and CDR2 YFSETQ come from the germline V gene. The ends lost 0 bases at V and 7 bases at J; junction bases unmatched: 10. CDR3 amino acids: CASSLAGTGQERGYTF. CDR3 in DNA: TGCGCCAGCAGCTTGGCCGGGACAGGGCAGGAACGTGGCTACACCTTC.

The chain carries TRBV4-3 and TRBJ2-7; D uncertain. Germline assignment: CDR1 LGHNA and CDR2 YSLEER. Trimming cost V 2 bases and J 2 bases, with 25 bases left between them. The CDR3 extends over 19 amino acids. The CDR3 coding sequence is TGCGCCAGCAGCCAACATCTTTGGGCCTACACCCCGGCCGCCTACGAGCAGTACTTC. Protein: CASSQHLWAYTPAAYEQYF.

This rearrangement joins TRBV2 to TRBJ2-7; TRBD1 is a possible D gene (5 bases). The length of the CDR3 is 13 residues. Germline V lookup: CDR1 SNHLY, CDR2 FYNNEI. The V end lost 3 bases, the J end lost 0 bases, and 6 bases lay between the germline ends. For the CDR3, the DNA is TGTGCCAGCAGTGACGACAGCTCCTACGAGCAGTACTTC. Its translation: CASSDDSSYEQYF.